This entry is about one TCR beta chain. This sample is part of a study of blood T cell repertoires in COVID-19. Across the whole study: Acute and convalescent COVID-19 samples came from the United States, Italy and Spain. Sources were T cells, B-cell-depleted T cells, or PBMCs; the material itself was cDNA or gDNA.

Germline V gives CDR1 SGDLS, CDR2 YYNGEE. The CDR3 extends over 16 amino acids. With V trimmed by 1 base and J by 2 bases, 8 bases remained unmatched. Under the authors' procedure: Amplification of reference gene primers provided the estimated nucleated cell counts. The table came from immunoSEQ multiplex PCR; TCRdb's copy has only in-frame clones and leaves some out. V and J calls and clone size follow that table, whereas D and trimming were derived from the DNA. The table records about 52,000 clones, roughly 86% of them present only once. The chain couples TRBV9 to TRBJ2-7; TRBD2 aligns across 8 bases. This sequence was found in an elderly man with active or convalescent COVID-19. The specimen was peripheral blood. As DNA, the CDR3 is TGTGCCAGCAGCGTAAGGCCGGTCGGGGGGGCCTACGAGCAGTACTTC. Its protein is CASSVRPVGGAYEQYF. Based on the CDR3 plus reference TRBV9 and TRBJ2-7, the full variable domain is DSGVTQTPKHLITATGQRVTLRCSPRSGDLSVYWYQQSLDQGLQFLIQYYNGEERAKGNILERFSAQQFPDLHSELNLSSLELGDSALYFCASSVRPVGGAYEQYFGPGTRLTVT.